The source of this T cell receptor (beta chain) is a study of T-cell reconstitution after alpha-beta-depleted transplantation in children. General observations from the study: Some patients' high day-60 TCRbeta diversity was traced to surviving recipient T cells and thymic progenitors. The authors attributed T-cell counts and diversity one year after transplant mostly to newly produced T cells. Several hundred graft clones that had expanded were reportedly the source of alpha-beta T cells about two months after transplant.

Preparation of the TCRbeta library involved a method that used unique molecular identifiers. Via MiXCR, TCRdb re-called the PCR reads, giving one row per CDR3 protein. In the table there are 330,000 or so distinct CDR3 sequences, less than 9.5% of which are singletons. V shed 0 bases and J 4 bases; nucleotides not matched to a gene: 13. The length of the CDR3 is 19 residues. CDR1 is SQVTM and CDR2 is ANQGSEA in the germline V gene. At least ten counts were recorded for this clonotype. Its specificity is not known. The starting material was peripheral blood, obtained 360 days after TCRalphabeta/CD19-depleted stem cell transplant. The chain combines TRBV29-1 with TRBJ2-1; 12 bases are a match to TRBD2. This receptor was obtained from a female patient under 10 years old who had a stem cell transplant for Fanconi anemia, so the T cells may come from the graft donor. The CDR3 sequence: CSVEDLLAGGIRFYNEQFF. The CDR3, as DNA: TGCAGCGTTGAAGATCTACTAGCGGGGGGCATAAGATTTTACAATGAGCAGTTCTTC.